This T cell receptor (beta chain) was retrieved from a study of blood T cell repertoires in COVID-19. Study-wide background: The study drew acute and convalescent COVID-19 samples from the United States, Italy and Spain. Nucleic acid was either cDNA or gDNA, and it came from T cells, B-cell-depleted T cells, or PBMCs.

Trimming cost V 5 bases and J 3 bases; bases outside gene matches: 9. Germline V gives CDR1 SGHTS, CDR2 YDEGEE. The CDR3 is 15 residues long. Produced via immunoSEQ multiplex PCR; TCRdb's table is partial and in-frame only. This table holds fewer than 300,000 clones, about 85% found once. Ages ranged from roughly 18 to 100 years, with residence in 24 US areas. The TCR originated in a woman between 50 and 59 years old who had recovered from COVID-19. V usage is TRBV5-8 and J usage is TRBJ2-7; 9 bases fit TRBD2. The sequenced sample was PBMCs or T cells enriched from blood (not recorded which). The CDR3 DNA reads TGTGCCAGCAGACAATACCCAGCGGGAGGCTACGAGCAGTACTTC. Translation: CASRQYPAGGYEQYF.